These 20 T cell receptor beta chains share one sample of origin, sequenced in a study of control samples from healthy donors and cancer patients. This table comes from immunoSEQ multiplex PCR, and its TCRdb copy is limited to in-frame clones, with some not included. In the table there are 110,000 to 150,000 clones, 89% of which are singletons. Sample: blood. These TCRs come from a man aged 25 to 45 in good health.

The J gene is TRBJ1-2, the V gene TRBV11-2; 12 bases match TRBD1. Germline lookup yields CDR1 SGHAT and CDR2 FQNNGV. The ends lost 6 bases at V and 5 bases at J; junction bases unmatched: 13. The CDR3 contains 17 residues. CDR3 nucleotides: TGTGCCAGCAGACCAACCGGGACAGGGGGCGTTGCGTATGGCTACACCTTC. It is translated as CASRPTGTGGVAYGYTF.

The chain is built from TRBV7-2 and TRBJ2-2, with TRBD2 matching 11 bases. This CDR3 contains 15 residues. The germline V gene encodes CDR1 SGHTA and CDR2 FQGNSA. Trimming cost V 2 bases and J 5 bases; bases outside gene matches: 1. CDR3 loop: CASSLSSGRTGELFF. CDR3 in DNA: TGTGCCAGCAGCTTATCTAGCGGGAGGACCGGGGAGCTGTTTTTT.

The rearrangement joins TRBV9 to TRBJ2-3; 7 bases fit TRBD1. J gave up 6 bases and V 6 bases, and 10 bases lay outside the gene matches. Germline V gene data show CDR1 as SGDLS and CDR2 as YYNGEE. This CDR3 comprises 14 residues. The CDR3: CASNRQGPWDTQYF. The CDR3 DNA is TGTGCCAGCAACCGACAGGGTCCATGGGATACGCAGTATTTT.

The rearrangement joins TRBV14 to TRBJ1-2; tentatively, D is TRBD1 (6 bases). Germline V gene sequence: CDR1 SGHDN, CDR2 FVKESK. The CDR3 is 13 amino acids. The V end lost 3 bases, the J end lost 14 bases, and 19 bases lay between the germline ends. In DNA form, the CDR3 reads TGTGCCAGCAGCCAGGACTCCCTGGGGGCTGAAACCTTC. Translated: CASSQDSLGAETF.

The CDR3 reads CASSSAGYSGNTIYF. The CDR3 region has the DNA TGTGCCAGCAGTTCAGCCGGCTACTCTGGAAACACCATATATTTT. The genes are TRBV27 and TRBJ1-3; D uncertain. The V gene's germline CDR1 is MNHEY and CDR2 SMNVEV (reference sequence). The V end was cut by 4 bases, the J end by 0 bases, with 10 bases between. The CDR3 covers 15 residues.

The chain recombines TRBV11-2 with TRBJ2-1; D not resolved. The V gene's germline CDR1 is SGHAT and CDR2 FQNNGV. This CDR3 contains 15 residues. Deletions cut 1 base from V and 0 bases from J, with 7 bases between. CDR3 loop: CASSLVESSYNEQFF. The CDR3, as DNA: TGTGCCAGCAGCTTAGTAGAGAGCTCCTACAATGAGCAGTTCTTC.

The V gene is TRBV15, the J gene TRBJ1-1; a weak D match, TRBD1 (5 bases). The CDR3 is 15 residues long. Germline-derived CDR1 and CDR2 are LNHNV and YYDKDF (reference sequence). This CDR3 reads CADLGVGGTNTEAFF. The CDR3, as DNA: TGTGCGGATCTAGGAGTCGGGGGGACGAACACTGAAGCTTTCTTT.

The CDR3 sequence is CASSQVGQAVLETQYF. The CDR3 DNA reads TGCGCCAGCAGCCAAGTCGGACAGGCCGTCTTGGAGACCCAGTACTTC. This rearrangement joins TRBV4-3 to TRBJ2-5; 7 positions match TRBD1. This CDR3 comprises 16 residues. Germline CDR1 is LGHNA and CDR2 is YSLEER. V trimming: 1 base; J trimming: 5 bases; junction bases outside the gene matches: 10.

The CDR3 DNA reads TGTGCCACCAGTGATCCGACAGTGAACACCGGGGAGCTGTTTTTT. This encodes CATSDPTVNTGELFF. This sequence joins TRBV24-1 and TRBJ2-2; a weak D match, TRBD1 (5 bases). Germline V lookup: CDR1 KGHDR, CDR2 SFDVKD. CDR3 length: 15 amino acids. The V end was cut by 3 bases, the J end by 1 base, with 8 bases between.

The chain has TRBV27 and TRBJ1-2; weak D call: TRBD1 (6 bases). Germline V gene data show CDR1 as MNHEY and CDR2 as SMNVEV (reference sequence). V was shortened by 10 bases and J by 8 bases, with 20 bases between the two germline ends. CDR3 length equals 13 residues. In DNA, the CDR3 is TGTGCCACCTCGGCTGGGGGGGCGCGAGGCTACACCTTC. It encodes CATSAGGARGYTF.

The chain is built from TRBV24-1 and TRBJ2-5; unclear D gene. V was pared by 2 bases and J by 5 bases, with 14 bases between. The CDR3 loop spans 15 amino acids. The germline CDR1 and CDR2 sequences are KGHDR and SFDVKD. The CDR3 region is CATSDSTDAWETQYF. The CDR3 DNA reads as TGTGCCACCAGTGATTCTACGGATGCTTGGGAGACCCAGTACTTC.

The chain links TRBV27 to TRBJ2-7; D unresolved. Germline CDR1 and CDR2: MNHEY and SMNVEV (reference sequence). The CDR3 spans 14 residues. Trimming left V 5 bases short and J 3 bases short, with 14 bases between. In DNA, the CDR3 is TGTGCCAGCAGTAACCTCGGTCAGGTCTACGAGCAGTACTTC. It codes for CASSNLGQVYEQYF.

The J gene is TRBJ2-7, the V gene TRBV6-6; the match to TRBD2 covers 9 bases. V was clipped by 6 bases and J by 3 bases; unmatched bases: 9. The CDR3 contains 15 residues. CDR1 and CDR2 from the germline V gene are MNHNY and SVGAGI (reference sequence). DNA of the CDR3: TGTGCCAGCAGCCTCAGACTAGCGGAGCACTACGAGCAGTACTTC. This gives the protein CASSLRLAEHYEQYF.

This chain links TRBV27 with TRBJ2-3; unclear D gene. The V end was cut by 0 bases, the J end by 5 bases, with 9 bases between. This CDR3 is 14 amino acids long. From germline, CDR1 is MNHEY and CDR2 SMNVEV (reference sequence). CDR3 in amino acids: CASSLSDAKDTQYF. The CDR3 bases are TGTGCCAGCAGTTTATCGGACGCGAAAGATACGCAGTATTTT.

This clone was picked up a small number of times. Other DNA variants within this sample encode the same CDR3. The gene calls are TRBV5-1 and TRBJ1-1; the D is unclear. CDR1 SGHRS and CDR2 YFSETQ come from the germline V gene. The CDR3 has 15 amino acids. V lost 0 bases and J lost 0, with 9 bases in between. Here the CDR3 DNA reads TGCGCCAGCAGCTTGGAAGCAGCCGTGAACACTGAAGCTTTCTTT. It specifies CASSLEAAVNTEAFF. Based on the CDR3 plus reference TRBV5-1 and TRBJ1-1, the full variable domain is KAGVTQTPRYLIKTRGQQVTLSCSPISGHRSVSWYQQTPGQGLQFLFEYFSETQRNKGNFPGRFSGRQFSNSRSEMNVSTLELGDSALYLCASSLEAAVNTEAFFGQGTRLTVV.

Written as DNA, the CDR3 is TGTGCCAGTAGTATAGGGGTGATGACGCCGGACAATCAGCCCCAGCATTTT. It yields the protein CASSIGVMTPDNQPQHF. This chain links TRBV19 with TRBJ1-5; D is ambiguous. The germline V gene encodes CDR1 LNHDA and CDR2 SQIVND (reference sequence). The CDR3 is 17 residues long. The V end was cut by 1 base, the J end by 3 bases, with 16 bases between.

This chain connects TRBV4-3 to TRBJ2-7, with TRBD1 matching 8 bases. Germline trimming cut 3 bases from V and 6 bases from J; bases unmatched to any gene: 10. CDR3 length: 15 amino acids. Germline V gene sequence: CDR1 LGHNA, CDR2 YSLEER. CDR3 in amino acids: CASSQVPGGLGEQYF. The CDR3 region has the DNA TGCGCCAGCAGCCAGGTACCAGGGGGCTTAGGCGAGCAGTACTTC.

The chain carries TRBV6-2 or TRBV6-3 and TRBJ1-1; D unclear. Trimming pared 6 bases from V and 11 bases from J, leaving 16 bases between. Germline CDR1 reads MNHEY; CDR2 reads SVGEGT. The CDR3 spans 12 residues. The CDR3 coding sequence is TGTGCCAGCAGCCACCCGGACGGCGGGGCTTTCTTT. This translates into CASSHPDGGAFF.

The chain carries TRBV27 and TRBJ1-5; no reliable D call. Trimming removed 5 bases at V and 3 bases at J, with 8 bases between. This CDR3 is built from 13 residues. Germline assignment: CDR1 MNHEY and CDR2 SMNVEV (reference sequence). CDR3 DNA: TGTGCCAGCAGTCTAGGTTACAATCAGCCCCAGCATTTT. This gives the protein CASSLGYNQPQHF.

This chain connects TRBV12-3 or TRBV12-4 to TRBJ2-4; unclear D gene. Trimming stripped 5 bases from V and 1 base from J, with 6 bases between. This CDR3 has 13 amino acids. CDR3 amino acids: CASSEWAKNIQYF. Written as DNA, the CDR3 is TGTGCCAGCAGTGAGTGGGCCAAAAACATTCAGTACTTC.